The present T cell receptor beta chain was sequenced within a study of response to subunit inactivated influenza vaccine. Study-level points and caveats: It was suggested by the authors that few new T cells are recruited by each seasonal influenza vaccination.

MiXCR, run by TCRdb on the RT-PCR reads, gives a single entry per CDR3 protein. The sample includes 300,000 to 350,000 distinct CDR3 sequences, around a fifth of them seen just once. This clonotype was detected ten times or more. The antigen is not known. The sequence came from a man in his fifties or sixties who received an inactivated influenza vaccine. The material was PBMCs from blood, obtained approximately 20 months after vaccination.

The CDR3 reads CASSKWDRVLGTEAFF. In DNA form, the CDR3 reads TGTGCCAGCAGTAAGTGGGACAGGGTGCTCGGGACTGAAGCTTTCTTT. V is TRBV12-3 or TRBV12-4 and J is TRBJ1-1; TRBD1 matches 9 bases. The CDR3 has 16 amino acids. The V and J ends lost 5 bases and 5 bases, in that order; junction bases with no gene match: 12.